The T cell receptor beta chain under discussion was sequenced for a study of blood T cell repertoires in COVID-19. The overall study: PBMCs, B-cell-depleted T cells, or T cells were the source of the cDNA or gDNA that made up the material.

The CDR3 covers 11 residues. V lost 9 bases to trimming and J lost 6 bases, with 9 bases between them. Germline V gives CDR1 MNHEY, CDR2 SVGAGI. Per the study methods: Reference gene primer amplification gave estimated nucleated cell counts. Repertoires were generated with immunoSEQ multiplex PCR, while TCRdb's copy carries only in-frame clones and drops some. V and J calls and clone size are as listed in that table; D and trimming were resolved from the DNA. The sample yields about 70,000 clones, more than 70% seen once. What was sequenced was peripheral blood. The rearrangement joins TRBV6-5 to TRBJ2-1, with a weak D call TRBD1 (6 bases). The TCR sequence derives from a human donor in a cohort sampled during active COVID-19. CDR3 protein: CASETGNEQFF. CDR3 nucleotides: TGTGCCAGTGAGACAGGCAATGAGCAGTTCTTC.